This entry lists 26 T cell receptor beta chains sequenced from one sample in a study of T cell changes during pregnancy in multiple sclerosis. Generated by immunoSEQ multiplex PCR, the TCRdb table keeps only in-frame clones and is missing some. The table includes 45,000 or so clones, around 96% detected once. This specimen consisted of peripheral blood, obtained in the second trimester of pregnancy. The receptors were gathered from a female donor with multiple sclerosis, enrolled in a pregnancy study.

The CDR3 DNA is TGTGCCAGCAGCGGGACAGGCCCCCGAGGGCCCCAGCATTTT. Protein product: CASSGTGPRGPQHF. The chain is built from TRBV2 and TRBJ1-5, with TRBD1 matching over 8 bases. V trimming: 6 bases; J trimming: 9 bases; junction bases outside the gene matches: 10. CDR3 length equals 14 residues. The germline V gene has CDR1 SNHLY and CDR2 FYNNEI.

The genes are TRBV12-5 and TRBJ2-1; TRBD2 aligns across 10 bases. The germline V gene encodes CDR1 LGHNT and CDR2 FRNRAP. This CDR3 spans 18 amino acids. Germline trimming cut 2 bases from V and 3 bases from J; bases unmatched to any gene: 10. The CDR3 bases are TGTGCTAGTGGTTTGCCCCAAAAACTAGCGGGACACTACAATGAGCAGTTCTTC. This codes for CASGLPQKLAGHYNEQFF.

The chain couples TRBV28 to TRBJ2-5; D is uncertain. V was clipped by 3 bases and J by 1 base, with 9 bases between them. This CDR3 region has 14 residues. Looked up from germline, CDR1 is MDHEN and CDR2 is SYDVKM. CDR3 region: CASSFSILQETQYF. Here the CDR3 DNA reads TGTGCCAGCAGTTTTAGCATCCTCCAAGAGACCCAGTACTTC.

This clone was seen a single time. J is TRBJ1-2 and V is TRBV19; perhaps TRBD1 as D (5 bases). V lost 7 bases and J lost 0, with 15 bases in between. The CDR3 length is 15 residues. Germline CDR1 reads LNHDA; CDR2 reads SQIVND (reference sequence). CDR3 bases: TGTGCCAGTACCGGGGGGGGGAAAGCTAACTATGGCTACACCTTC. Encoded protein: CASTGGGKANYGYTF.

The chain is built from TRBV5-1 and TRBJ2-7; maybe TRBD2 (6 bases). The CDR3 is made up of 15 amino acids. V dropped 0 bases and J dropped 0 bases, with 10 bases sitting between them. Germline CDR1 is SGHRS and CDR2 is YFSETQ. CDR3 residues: CASSLGGGSSYEQYF. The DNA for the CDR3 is TGCGCCAGCAGCTTGGGGGGAGGAAGCTCCTACGAGCAGTACTTC. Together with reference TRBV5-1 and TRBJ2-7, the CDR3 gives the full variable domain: KAGVTQTPRYLIKTRGQQVTLSCSPISGHRSVSWYQQTPGQGLQFLFEYFSETQRNKGNFPGRFSGRQFSNSRSEMNVSTLELGDSALYLCASSLGGGSSYEQYFGPGTRLTVT.

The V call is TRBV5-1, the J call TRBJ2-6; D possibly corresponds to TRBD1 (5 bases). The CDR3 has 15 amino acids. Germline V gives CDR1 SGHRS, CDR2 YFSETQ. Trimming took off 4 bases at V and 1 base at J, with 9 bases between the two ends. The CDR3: CASSNAGSGANVLTF. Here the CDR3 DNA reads TGCGCCAGCAGCAACGCAGGGTCTGGGGCCAACGTCCTGACTTTC.

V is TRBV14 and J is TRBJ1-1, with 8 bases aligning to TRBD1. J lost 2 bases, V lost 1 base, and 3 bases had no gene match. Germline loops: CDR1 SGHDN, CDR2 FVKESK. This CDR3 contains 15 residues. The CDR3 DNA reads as TGTGCCAGCAGCCAAGGGACAGGGATAAACACTGAAGCTTTCTTT. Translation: CASSQGTGINTEAFF.

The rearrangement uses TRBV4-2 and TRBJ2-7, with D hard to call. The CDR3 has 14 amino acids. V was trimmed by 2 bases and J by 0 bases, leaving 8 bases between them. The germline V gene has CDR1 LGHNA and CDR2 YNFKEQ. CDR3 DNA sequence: TGTGCCAGCAGCCAAATAGGAGCCTCCTACGAGCAGTACTTC. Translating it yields CASSQIGASYEQYF.

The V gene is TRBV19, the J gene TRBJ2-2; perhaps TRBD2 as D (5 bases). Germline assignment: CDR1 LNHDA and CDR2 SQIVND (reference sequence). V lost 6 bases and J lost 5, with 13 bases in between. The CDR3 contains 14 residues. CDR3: CASRRGLGTGELFF. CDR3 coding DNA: TGTGCCAGTAGACGCGGGCTAGGGACCGGGGAGCTGTTTTTT. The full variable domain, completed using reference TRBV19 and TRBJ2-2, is DGGITQSPKYLFRKEGQNVTLSCEQNLNHDAMYWYRQDPGQGLRLIYYSQIVNDFQKGDIAEGYSVSREKKESFPLTVTSAQKNPTAFYLCASRRGLGTGELFFGEGSRLTVL.

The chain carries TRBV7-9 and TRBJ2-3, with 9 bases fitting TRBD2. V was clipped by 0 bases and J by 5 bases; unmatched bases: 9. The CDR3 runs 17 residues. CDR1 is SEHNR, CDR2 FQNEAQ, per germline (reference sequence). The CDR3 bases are TGTGCCAGCAGCTTAGCGGGACTAGCCTTAGAGGGAGATACGCAGTATTTT. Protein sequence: CASSLAGLALEGDTQYF.

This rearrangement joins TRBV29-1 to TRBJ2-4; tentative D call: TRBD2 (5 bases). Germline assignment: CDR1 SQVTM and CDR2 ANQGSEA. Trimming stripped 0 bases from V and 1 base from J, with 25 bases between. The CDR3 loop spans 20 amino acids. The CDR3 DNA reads TGCAGCGTTGAAGAAGTATGGAGGCAGTCTCCAAATAGGGCCAAAAACATTCAGTACTTC. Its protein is CSVEEVWRQSPNRAKNIQYF.

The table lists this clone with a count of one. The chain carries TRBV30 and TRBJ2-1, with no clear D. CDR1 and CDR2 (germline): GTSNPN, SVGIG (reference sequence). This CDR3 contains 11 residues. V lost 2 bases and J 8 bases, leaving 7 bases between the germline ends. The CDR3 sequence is CAWSTRDEQFF. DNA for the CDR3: TGTGCCTGGAGTACCCGCGATGAGCAGTTCTTC.

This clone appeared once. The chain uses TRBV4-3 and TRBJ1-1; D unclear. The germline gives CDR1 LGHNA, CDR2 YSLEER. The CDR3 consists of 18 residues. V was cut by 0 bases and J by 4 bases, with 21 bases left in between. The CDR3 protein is CASSQDSARRARSTEAFF. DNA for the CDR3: TGCGCCAGCAGCCAAGATTCGGCCAGGAGGGCGAGGAGCACTGAAGCTTTCTTT.

The CDR3 DNA sequence: TGCGCCAGCAGCTTGGCCGGGACTAGCGGTAGCACAGATACGCAGTATTTT. This translates into CASSLAGTSGSTDTQYF. The rearrangement uses TRBV5-1 and TRBJ2-3; 11 bases are a match to TRBD2. V trimming: 0 bases; J trimming: 0 bases; junction bases outside the gene matches: 3. The germline CDR1 and CDR2 sequences are SGHRS and YFSETQ. The CDR3 has 17 residues.

The CDR3 coding sequence is TGTGCCAGCAGGAGGGGACAGGGGGAGGGTGGGCGGAAAGCGGGAGAGCAGTTCTTC. Protein sequence: CASRRGQGEGGRKAGEQFF. The chain recombines TRBV5-4 with TRBJ2-1, with 11 bases identical to TRBD1. The CDR3 runs 19 residues. CDR1 is SGHNT, CDR2 YYREEE, per germline (reference sequence). V shed 5 bases, J shed 10 bases, and the junction held 23 bases outside the gene matches.

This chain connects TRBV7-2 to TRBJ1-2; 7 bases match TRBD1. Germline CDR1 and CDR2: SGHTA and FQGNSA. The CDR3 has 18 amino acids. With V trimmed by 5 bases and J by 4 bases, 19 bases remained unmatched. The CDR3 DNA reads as TGTGCCAGCAGCGTAGACCGGGACAGCGCCCATATACTCTATGGCTACACCTTC. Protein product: CASSVDRDSAHILYGYTF.

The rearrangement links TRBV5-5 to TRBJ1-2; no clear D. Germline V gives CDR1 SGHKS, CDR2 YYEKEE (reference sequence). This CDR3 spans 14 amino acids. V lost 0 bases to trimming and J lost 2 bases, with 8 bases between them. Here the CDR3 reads CASSLDSRNYGYTF. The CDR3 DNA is TGTGCCAGCAGCTTGGACAGCAGAAACTATGGCTACACCTTC.

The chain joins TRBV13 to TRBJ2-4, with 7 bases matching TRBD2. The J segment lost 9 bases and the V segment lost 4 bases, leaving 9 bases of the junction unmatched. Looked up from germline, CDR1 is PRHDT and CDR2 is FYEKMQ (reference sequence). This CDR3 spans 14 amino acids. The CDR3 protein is CASSSRWEGGIQYF. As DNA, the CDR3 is TGTGCCAGCAGCTCCCGTTGGGAGGGCGGCATTCAGTACTTC.

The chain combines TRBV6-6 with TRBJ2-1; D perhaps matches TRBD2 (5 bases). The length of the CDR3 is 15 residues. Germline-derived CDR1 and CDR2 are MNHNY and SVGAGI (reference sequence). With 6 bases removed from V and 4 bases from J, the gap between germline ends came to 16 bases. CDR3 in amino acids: CASSRSGRAYNEQFF. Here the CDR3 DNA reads TGTGCCAGCAGCCGATCTGGGCGGGCTTACAATGAGCAGTTCTTC.

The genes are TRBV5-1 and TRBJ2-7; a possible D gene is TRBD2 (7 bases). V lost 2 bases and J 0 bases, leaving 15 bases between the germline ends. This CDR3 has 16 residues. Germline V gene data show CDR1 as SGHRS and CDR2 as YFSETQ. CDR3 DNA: TGCGCCAGCAGCTTATTGTGGGGAGGGGGCTCCTACGAGCAGTACTTC. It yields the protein CASSLLWGGGSYEQYF.

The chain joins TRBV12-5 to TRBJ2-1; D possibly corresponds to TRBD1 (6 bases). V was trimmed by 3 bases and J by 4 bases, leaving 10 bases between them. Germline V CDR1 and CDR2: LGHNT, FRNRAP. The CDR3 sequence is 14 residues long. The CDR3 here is CASGLGQTYNEQFF. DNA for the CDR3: TGTGCTAGTGGTTTAGGACAGACTTACAATGAGCAGTTCTTC.

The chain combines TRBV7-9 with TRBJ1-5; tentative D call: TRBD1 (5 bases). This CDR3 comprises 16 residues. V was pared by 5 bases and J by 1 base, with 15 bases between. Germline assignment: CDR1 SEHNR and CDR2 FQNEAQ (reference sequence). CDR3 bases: TGTGCCAGCAGCCCGTCGACAGAACTAAGCAATCAGCCCCAGCATTTT. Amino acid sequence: CASSPSTELSNQPQHF.

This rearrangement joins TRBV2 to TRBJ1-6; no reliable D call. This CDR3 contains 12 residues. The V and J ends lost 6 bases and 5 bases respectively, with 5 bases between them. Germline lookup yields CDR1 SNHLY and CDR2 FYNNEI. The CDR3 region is CASSGDNSPLHF. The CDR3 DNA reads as TGTGCCAGCAGCGGAGATAATTCACCCCTCCACTTT. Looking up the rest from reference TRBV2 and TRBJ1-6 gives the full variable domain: EPEVTQTPSHQVTQMGQEVILRCVPISNHLYFYWYRQILGQKVEFLVSFYNNEISEKSEIFDDQFSVERPDGSNFTLKIRSTKLEDSAMYFCASSGDNSPLHFGNGTRLTVT.

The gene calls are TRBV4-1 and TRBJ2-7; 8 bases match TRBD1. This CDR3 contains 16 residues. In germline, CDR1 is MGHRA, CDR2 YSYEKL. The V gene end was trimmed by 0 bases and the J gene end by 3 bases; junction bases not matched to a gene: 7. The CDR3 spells CASSQEPGRGLYEQYF. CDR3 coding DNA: TGCGCCAGCAGCCAAGAACCGGGCAGGGGGCTCTACGAGCAGTACTTC.

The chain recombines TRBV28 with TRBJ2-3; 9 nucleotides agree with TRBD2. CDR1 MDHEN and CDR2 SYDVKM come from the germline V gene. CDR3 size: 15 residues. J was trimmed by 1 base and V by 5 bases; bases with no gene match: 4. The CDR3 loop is CASSRWTSGTDTQYF. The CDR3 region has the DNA TGTGCCAGCAGTCGCTGGACTAGCGGCACAGATACGCAGTATTTT.

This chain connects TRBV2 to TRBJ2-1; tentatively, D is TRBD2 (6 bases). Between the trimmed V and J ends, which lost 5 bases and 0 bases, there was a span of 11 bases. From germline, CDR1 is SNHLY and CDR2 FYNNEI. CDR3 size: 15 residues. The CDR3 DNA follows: TGTGCCAGCAGTACTAGCCCGAGCTCCTACAATGAGCAGTTCTTC. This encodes CASSTSPSSYNEQFF.